This T cell receptor beta chain is from a study of T cell changes during pregnancy in multiple sclerosis. The protocol was immunoSEQ multiplex PCR, while the TCRdb copy is restricted to in-frame clones and leaves out a portion. The repertoire holds some 81,000 clones, with around 93% as singletons. With 6 bases clipped from V and 4 bases from J, the junction kept 5 bases outside the gene matches. This CDR3 comprises 13 residues. Germline loops: CDR1 SGHDN, CDR2 FVKESK. This clonotype originated in a female donor in good health, enrolled as a control in a pregnancy study. The material was peripheral blood, obtained after pregnancy. The chain combines TRBV14 with TRBJ1-2; TRBD1 agrees at 7 bases. CDR3 sequence (DNA): TGTGCCAGCAGTCCGACAGGGATCTATGGCTACACCTTC. It is translated as CASSPTGIYGYTF.